The 5 T cell receptor beta chains listed next were all sequenced from one sample in a study of cytomegalovirus exposure and HLA in healthy donors (dated by TCRdb to 2016 to 2017). Receptor amplification or capture employed the immunoSEQ multiplex PCR assay. The multiplex PCR relied on a mix of 60 forward primers for TCR Vbeta segments and 13 reverse primers for TCR Jbeta segments. TCRdb re-hosts the immuneACCESS table, in-frame sequences only. Its copies lack some clones; in the studies checked, an unresolved V gene accounts for under half of them, and the cause for the rest is not known. The sample profile shows approximately 110,000 clones; roughly 68% of them were found once. The ten largest clones represent about 4.4% of the sample. Sequencing was performed on PBMCs. These receptors were taken from a woman aged 45 to 65 in good health and CMV-seropositive.

The chain has TRBV7-9 and TRBJ2-5, with D possibly matching TRBD2 (5 bases). Germline assignment: CDR1 SEHNR and CDR2 FQNEAQ (reference sequence). V dropped 2 bases and J dropped 5 bases, with 15 bases sitting between them. This CDR3 is built from 15 residues. The DNA for the CDR3 is TGTGCCAGCAGCTTAATTGCTCTAGCATCCGAGACCCAGTACTTC. Its protein is CASSLIALASETQYF. Combining the CDR3 with reference TRBV7-9 and TRBJ2-5 gives the whole variable domain DTGVSQNPRHKITKRGQNVTFRCDPISEHNRLYWYRQTLGQGPEFLTYFQNEAQLEKSRLLSDRFSAERPKGSFSTLEIQRTEQGDSAMYLCASSLIALASETQYFGPGTRLLVL.

This chain joins TRBV5-1 and TRBJ2-1, with TRBD1 matching 10 bases. This CDR3 has 15 residues. The trim removed 6 bases at V and 8 bases at J, leaving 11 bases unmatched. The germline CDR1 and CDR2 sequences are SGHRS and YFSETQ. Written as DNA, the CDR3 is TGCGCCAGCAAACCTGATAGGGACAGGGGACATGAGCAGTTCTTC. Encoded protein: CASKPDRDRGHEQFF. Full variable domain (rest looked up from reference TRBV5-1 and TRBJ2-1): KAGVTQTPRYLIKTRGQQVTLSCSPISGHRSVSWYQQTPGQGLQFLFEYFSETQRNKGNFPGRFSGRQFSNSRSEMNVSTLELGDSALYLCASKPDRDRGHEQFFGPGTRLTVL.

V gene TRBV5-1 combines with J gene TRBJ2-5, with unresolved D. V was clipped by 0 bases and J by 0 bases, with 6 bases between them. Looked up from germline, CDR1 is SGHRS and CDR2 is YFSETQ. The CDR3 extends over 14 amino acids. CDR3 sequence (DNA): TGCGCCAGCAGCTTGGGAGATCACCAAGAGACCCAGTACTTC. Its translation is CASSLGDHQETQYF.

The CDR3 bases are TGTGCCAGCAGCCCCAACGAGGGAATCTATGGCTACACCTTC. Protein: CASSPNEGIYGYTF. The chain has TRBV9 and TRBJ1-2; D remains ambiguous. In germline, CDR1 is SGDLS, CDR2 YYNGEE. Trimming took off 4 bases at V and 4 bases at J, with 14 bases between the two ends. This CDR3 is 14 amino acids long.

This clone was picked up a small number of times. V gene TRBV6-5 combines with J gene TRBJ1-2; 10 nucleotides line up with TRBD1. The CDR3 loop spans 13 amino acids. The V gene's germline CDR1 is MNHEY and CDR2 SVGAGI. V trimming: 4 bases; J trimming: 7 bases; junction bases outside the gene matches: 3. The CDR3 DNA reads as TGTGCCAGCAGTTGGGACAGGGGTGGTGGCTACACCTTC. This translates into CASSWDRGGGYTF.